This T cell receptor (beta chain) was captured in a study of blood T cell repertoires in COVID-19 (dated by TCRdb to between 2020 and 2021). Background on the whole study: Collaborator samples came from the United States, Italy and Spain and covered acute and convalescent phases of COVID-19. Subjects who had been exposed to COVID-19, were actively infected with it, or had recovered from it provided the deeply sampled blood TCRbeta repertoires that made up the dataset. The prospective study material was composed of cDNA or gDNA derived from T cells, B-cell-depleted T cells, or PBMCs. Samples came from the ongoing ImmuneRACE study (first 160 participants) plus 1,254 subjects from 6 global collaborators. Where HLA class I and class II types were available, the types were taken from metadata supplied by the sample provider, not from assay-based typing. The repertoires were released in a freely available public database meant as a resource for research on the immune response to SARS-CoV-2. Nearly every sample came with metadata listing a de-identified subject ID, COVID-19 status, age in years and sex. Here is what the overall study found, with its caveats: The amount of clinical and demographic metadata varied by source and participant and was provided uncurated.

The cysteine opens and the phenylalanine closes a CDR3 of 15 amino acids. Just the 45-base CDR3 DNA is kept, in frame starting at base 1. V is shortened by 0 bases, J by 2 bases, and the region joining them spans 11 bases. Taken from the germline V gene, the CDR1 and CDR2 loops are SGHVS and FQNEAQ. Whole blood was collected in K2EDTA tubes by collaborating institutions according to the institutions' own protocols. For TCRbeta analysis, collaborators shipped samples in one of three forms: frozen whole blood, isolated PBMCs, or DNA extracted from either of those sample types. TCRbeta CDR3 regions were amplified from genomic DNA using the immunoSEQ Assay, a bias-controlled multiplex PCR. In the authors' own workflow: Nucleated cell counts per sample were estimated from amplification of reference gene primers within the assay. Sequence reads were collapsed and filtered to measure the absolute abundance of every unique TCRbeta CDR3 rearrangement. For each sample, productive Simpson clonality was calculated by taking the square root of Simpson's diversity index across productive rearrangements. TCRdb mirrors the immuneACCESS table, restricted to in-frame sequences. Some clones are absent from its copies; in checked studies, under half trace to an unresolved V gene, and the reason for the others is unknown. D and trimming were read from the DNA, whereas the V and J calls and clone size are those reported in that table. This sample gives about 110,000 clones in total; about 75% of them show up just once. The top ten constitute about 5.9% of the sample.

A word on this clone: The antigen this receptor binds is unknown. Per-nucleotide qualities are absent, and no much larger clonotype sits a single base away.

The V gene is TRBV7-8 and the J gene is TRBJ2-7, and TRBD2 may be the D gene, going by 5 matching bases. This receptor was taken from an older man with acute or convalescent COVID-19. The sequencing input was peripheral blood. At the DNA level, the sequence is TGTGCCAGCAGCTTAGCTGGCGGGCCAACCTACGAGCAGTACTTC. This codes for CASSLAGGPTYEQYF.